The rows below give T cell receptor beta chains drawn from one sample of a study of shared clonotypes between healthy human individuals. Profiling relied on immunoSEQ multiplex PCR, and the TCRdb table lists in-frame clones only, not all of them. The repertoire holds a few hundred thousand clones, with about 97% as singletons. Specimen: naive CD4+ T cells sorted from blood. These receptors were taken from a woman in her 30s in good health. The CDR3 runs from the conserved cysteine through the conserved F or W. Fields, in order: clone size, J gene, D gene, V gene, CDR3 protein, CDR3 DNA. A D gene is named only where the DNA matches it firmly. Clone size is given for some rows only: seen once, a few or many times, or a class if the clone is expanded.

- | TRBJ1-5 | - | TRBV30 | CAWSEGGSNQPQHF | TGTGCCTGGAGTGAGGGCGGAAGCAATCAGCCCCAGCATTTT
- | TRBJ1-4 | TRBD1 | TRBV5-1 | CASRSGTEYEKLFF | TGCGCCAGCAGGTCCGGGACAGAATATGAAAAACTGTTTTTT
- | TRBJ1-2 | TRBD1 | TRBV28 | CASSPGQDYGYTF | TGTGCCAGCAGCCCCGGACAGGACTATGGCTACACCTTC
- | TRBJ1-1 | TRBD1 | TRBV18 | CASSPFAGGERTEAFF | TGTGCCAGCTCACCGTTCGCAGGGGGAGAGAGAACTGAAGCTTTCTTT
- | TRBJ2-1 | - | TRBV5-6 | CASSTTGFSYNEQFF | TGTGCCAGCAGCACCACAGGGTTCTCCTACAATGAGCAGTTCTTC
- | TRBJ2-7 | TRBD2 | TRBV5-6 | CASSLRRGRSSYEQYF | TGTGCCAGCAGCTTGCGTCGCGGGAGGAGCTCCTACGAGCAGTACTTC
- | TRBJ2-2 | TRBD2 | TRBV4-1 | CATTGFSGGPGELFF | TGCGCCACTACTGGCTTCTCGGGAGGGCCCGGGGAGCTGTTTTTT
- | TRBJ2-1 | TRBD2 | TRBV28 | CASSSPGREYNEQFF | TGTGCCAGCAGCTCTCCAGGGAGGGAATACAATGAGCAGTTCTTC
- | TRBJ2-5 | - | TRBV5-1 | CASSSGSAETQYF | TGCGCCAGCAGCTCCGGGAGTGCGGAGACCCAGTACTTC
- | TRBJ2-7 | - | TRBV19 | CASSMGRSYEQYF | TGTGCCAGTAGTATGGGTCGCTCCTACGAGCAGTACTTC
- | TRBJ1-5 | - | TRBV6-6 | CASSYTSLGNQPQHF | TGTGCCAGCAGTTATACGTCTCTCGGCAATCAGCCCCAGCATTTT
- | TRBJ1-1 | - | TRBV27 | CASKNFLMNTEAFF | TGTGCCAGCAAGAATTTCCTAATGAACACTGAAGCTTTCTTT
- | TRBJ1-2 | TRBD1 | TRBV7-2 | CASSLASGTGGDGYTF | TGTGCCAGCAGCTTAGCTAGCGGGACAGGGGGCGATGGCTACACCTTC
- | TRBJ2-2 | - | TRBV5-1 | CASTSGTKNTGELFF | TGCGCCAGTACCTCCGGGACAAAAAACACCGGGGAGCTGTTTTTT
- | TRBJ1-4 | - | TRBV5-1 | CASSPGLREIVNEKLFF | TGCGCCAGCAGCCCGGGACTCAGGGAGATTGTAAATGAAAAACTGTTTTTT
- | TRBJ2-2 | - | TRBV5-1 | CASSTTGIAGELFF | TGCGCCAGCAGCACCACAGGGATCGCCGGGGAGCTGTTTTTT
- | TRBJ2-2 | - | TRBV6-5 | CASIGNTGELFF | TGTGCCAGCATAGGGAACACCGGGGAGCTGTTTTTT
- | TRBJ1-2 | - | TRBV6-5 | CASSAERRYGYTF | TGTGCCAGCAGCGCTGAAAGGCGGTATGGCTACACCTTC
- | TRBJ2-3 | TRBD2 | TRBV4-1 | CASSQDGISGRARIQYF | TGCGCCAGCAGCCAAGATGGGATTAGCGGGAGGGCCCGGATTCAGTATTTT
- | TRBJ2-3 | - | TRBV7-7 | CASSAGLANPDTQYF | TGTGCCAGCAGCGCGGGACTGGCTAATCCAGATACGCAGTATTTT
- | TRBJ2-7 | - | TRBV5-1 | CASSLQGLGYEQYF | TGCGCCAGCAGCCTACAGGGCTTGGGCTACGAGCAGTACTTC
once | TRBJ2-3 | - | TRBV20-1 | CSATPSDTQYF | TGCAGTGCTACCCCCTCAGATACGCAGTATTTT
once | TRBJ1-5 | - | TRBV19 | CASRPKGGNSNQPQHF | TGTGCCAGTAGGCCCAAGGGAGGGAATAGCAATCAGCCCCAGCATTTT
- | TRBJ1-4 | TRBD1 | TRBV28 | CASSSPAGGNEKLFF | TGTGCCAGCAGTTCCCCGGCAGGGGGTAATGAAAAACTGTTTTTT
- | TRBJ2-1 | TRBD2 | TRBV19 | CASSSHLAGAWGEQFF | TGTGCCAGTAGTTCCCACTTAGCGGGAGCTTGGGGTGAGCAGTTCTTC
- | TRBJ2-2 | - | TRBV7-3 | CASSLRGRTGELFF | TGTGCCAGCAGCTTAAGGGGGAGAACCGGGGAGCTGTTTTTT
- | TRBJ1-1 | - | TRBV9 | CASSVGVGELNTEAFF | TGTGCCAGCAGCGTAGGGGTGGGGGAATTGAACACTGAAGCTTTCTTT
- | TRBJ1-1 | - | TRBV27 | CASSFGRATNTEAFF | TGTGCCAGCAGTTTCGGCAGGGCGACGAACACTGAAGCTTTCTTT
- | TRBJ1-5 | - | TRBV28 | CASSLEGGHSNQPQHF | TGTGCCAGCAGTTTAGAAGGGGGTCATAGCAATCAGCCCCAGCATTTT
- | TRBJ1-4 | - | TRBV23-1 | CANELATNEKLFF | TGCGCCAACGAACTGGCAACTAATGAAAAACTGTTTTTT
once | TRBJ2-1 | - | TRBV5-5 | CASSLAGLASYNEQFF | TGTGCCAGCAGCTTGGCCGGGCTAGCGTCCTACAATGAGCAGTTCTTC
- | TRBJ2-1 | TRBD2 | TRBV27 | CASSLAGGPMQQFF | TGTGCCAGCAGTCTAGCGGGAGGGCCAATGCAGCAGTTCTTC
- | TRBJ1-5 | - | TRBV15 | CATSRVNQPQHF | TGTGCCACCAGCAGAGTCAATCAGCCCCAGCATTTT
- | TRBJ1-2 | TRBD1 | TRBV28 | CASSAQGDGYTF | TGTGCCAGCAGTGCGCAGGGGGATGGCTACACCTTC